This T cell receptor beta chain emerged from a study of T cells in Graves' hyperthyroidism and ophthalmopathy. CDR1 MNHNS and CDR2 SASEGT come from the germline V gene. V was cut by 0 bases and J by 1 base, with 8 bases left in between. The CDR3 runs 15 residues. The source material, RNA transcripts, was used to amplify TCR beta CDR3 regions. Primed by the HTBI set, a first-round RT-PCR was run on the TCR CDR3. A single record per CDR3 protein comes from TCRdb applying MiXCR to the multiplex PCR reads. The sample contains some 740,000 distinct CDR3 sequences, approximately 15% of which appear only once.

Material for sequencing was blood. The clonotype was recovered from a woman between 18 and 29 years old with Graves' hyperthyroidism. The J gene is TRBJ2-3, the V gene TRBV6-1; possibly TRBD2 for D (5 bases). The CDR3 coding sequence is TGTGCCAGCAGTGAAGCTTACGGGGGCACAGATACGCAGTATTTT. Its translation is CASSEAYGGTDTQYF.